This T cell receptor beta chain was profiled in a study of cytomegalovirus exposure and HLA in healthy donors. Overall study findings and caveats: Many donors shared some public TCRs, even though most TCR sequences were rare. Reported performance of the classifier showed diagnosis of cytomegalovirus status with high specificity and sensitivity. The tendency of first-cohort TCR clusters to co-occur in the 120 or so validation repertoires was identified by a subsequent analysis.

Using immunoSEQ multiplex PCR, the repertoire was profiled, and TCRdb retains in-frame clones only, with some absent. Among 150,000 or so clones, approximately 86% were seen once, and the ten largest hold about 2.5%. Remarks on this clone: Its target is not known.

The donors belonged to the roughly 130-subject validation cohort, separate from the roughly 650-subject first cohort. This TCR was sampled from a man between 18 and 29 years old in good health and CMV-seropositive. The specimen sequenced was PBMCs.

CDR3 coding DNA: TGTGCCAGCAGCTTAAACCTTGGGACTAGCAGTTACGAGCAGTACTTC. Its protein product is CASSLNLGTSSYEQYF. The rearrangement links TRBV7-2 to TRBJ2-7, with 9 bases lining up with TRBD2. The CDR3 is 16 amino acids. The germline V gene has CDR1 SGHTA and CDR2 FQGNSA. The ends lost 2 bases at V and 4 bases at J; junction bases unmatched: 9.